Listed below are T cell receptor beta chains from one sample, sequenced in a study of T cells in Graves' hyperthyroidism and ophthalmopathy. TCRdb reprocessed the multiplex PCR reads via MiXCR and lists one record per CDR3 protein. The sample records roughly 250,000 distinct CDR3 sequences, less than 20% being singletons. The sample was blood. The receptors were sampled from a woman between 18 and 29 years old with Graves' ophthalmopathy. Both conserved end residues are part of each CDR3. The D gene is left open where the match is weak. A clone size is listed for some rows: how often the clone was seen (once, few, many), or a class if it is expanded.

abundance	v_gene	j_gene	len	d_gene	CDR3aa	CDR3nt
.	TRBV19	TRBJ1-2	15	.	CASSIVSASHYGYTF	TGTGCCAGTAGTATAGTATCAGCGTCCCACTATGGCTACACCTTC
many	TRBV11-2	TRBJ1-1	14	TRBD1	CASSFGQGEFEAFF	TGTGCCAGCAGCTTCGGACAGGGCGAGTTTGAAGCTTTCTTT
many	TRBV9	TRBJ1-2	14	.	CASSASGRHYGYTF	TGTGCCAGCAGCGCCTCTGGAAGACACTATGGCTACACCTTC
many	TRBV28	TRBJ1-2	15	.	CASTVGDGLSYGYTF	TGTGCCAGCACCGTGGGGGACGGCCTTAGCTATGGCTACACCTTC
many	TRBV5-1	TRBJ2-7	13	.	CASSSDNAYEQYF	TGCGCCAGCAGCTCGGACAACGCCTACGAGCAGTACTTC
many	TRBV28	TRBJ2-1	13	.	CASNFGRYNEQFF	TGTGCCAGCAATTTTGGCCGTTACAATGAGCAGTTCTTC
once	TRBV2	TRBJ2-5	14	TRBD2	CASTARGAGETQYF	TGTGCCAGCACGGCGCGGGGGGCAGGAGAGACCCAGTACTTC
.	TRBV20-1	TRBJ2-7	14	TRBD2	CSVGLAGETYEQYF	TGCAGTGTGGGACTAGCGGGGGAGACCTACGAGCAGTACTTC
many	TRBV13	TRBJ2-3	16	.	CASSLGRPEVEDTQYF	TGTGCCAGCAGCTTAGGACGCCCCGAGGTCGAAGATACGCAGTATTTT
few	TRBV10-3	TRBJ2-1	14	TRBD2	CAIRRLADSNEQFF	TGTGCCATCAGAAGACTAGCGGATTCCAATGAGCAGTTCTTC
many	TRBV30	TRBJ2-3	14	.	CAWSVWGSTDTQYF	TGTGCCTGGAGTGTATGGGGCAGCACAGATACGCAGTATTTT
many	TRBV20-1	TRBJ1-1	17	.	CSARGPWLDRPVTEAFF	TGCAGTGCTAGAGGCCCCTGGTTAGACAGACCGGTCACTGAAGCTTTCTTT
many	TRBV3-1	TRBJ1-3	18	TRBD1	CASSRPTGKALSGNTIYF	TGTGCCAGCAGCCGACCGACAGGGAAGGCTCTCTCTGGAAACACCATATATTTT
many	TRBV6-1	TRBJ2-7	17	TRBD1	CASSLGRGTGRLEEQYF	TGTGCCAGCAGTCTTGGGAGGGGGACAGGGAGGTTGGAAGAGCAGTACTTC
few	TRBV20-1	TRBJ2-3	20	TRBD2	CSASRSLVRLAGGRGDTQYF	TGCAGTGCTAGTCGCTCCCTCGTGAGGCTAGCGGGAGGGCGGGGAGATACGCAGTATTTT
few	TRBV9	TRBJ2-1	15	TRBD2	CASSGSGEVYNEQFF	TGTGCCAGCAGCGGTAGCGGGGAAGTTTACAATGAGCAGTTCTTC
few	TRBV4-2	TRBJ1-3	16	.	CASSQATGPSGNTIYF	TGTGCCAGCAGCCAAGCCACAGGTCCTTCTGGAAACACCATATATTTT
many	TRBV20-1	TRBJ1-3	13	.	CSASRQRGNTIYF	TGCAGTGCTAGTAGACAGCGGGGAAACACCATATATTTT
.	TRBV14	TRBJ2-1	15	.	CASSQPGGVSNEQFF	TGTGCCAGCAGCCAACCTGGCGGGGTATCCAATGAGCAGTTCTTC
.	TRBV25-1	TRBJ2-2	15	TRBD2	CASSDRLAGVGELFF	TGTGCCAGCAGTGACAGACTAGCGGGGGTTGGGGAGCTGTTTTTT
many	TRBV7-9	TRBJ2-5	17	TRBD2	CASSITLLGEGKETQYF	TGTGCCAGCAGCATAACCCTTCTGGGGGAGGGTAAGGAGACCCAGTACTTC
.	TRBV29-1	TRBJ2-7	15	TRBD2	CSVSYPGTSVDEQYF	TGCAGCGTCTCCTACCCCGGGACTAGCGTGGACGAGCAGTACTTC